The clone carrying this T cell receptor (beta chain) was observed once. Generated by immunoSEQ multiplex PCR, the TCRdb table keeps only in-frame clones and is missing some. In the table there are 80,000 or so clones, roughly four fifths of which are singletons. Germline-derived CDR1 and CDR2 are SGHRS and YFSETQ. This CDR3 spans 14 amino acids. With 0 bases removed from V and 8 bases from J, the gap between germline ends came to 11 bases. The data are from a study of blood T cell repertoires in COVID-19. This rearrangement joins TRBV5-1 to TRBJ1-4; D gene ambiguous. The source is a man aged 55 to 70 with acute or convalescent COVID-19. The material sequenced was peripheral blood. The CDR3 loop reads CASSLAWQAEKLFF. The CDR3 nucleotides read TGCGCCAGCAGCTTGGCCTGGCAGGCGGAAAAACTGTTTTTT.